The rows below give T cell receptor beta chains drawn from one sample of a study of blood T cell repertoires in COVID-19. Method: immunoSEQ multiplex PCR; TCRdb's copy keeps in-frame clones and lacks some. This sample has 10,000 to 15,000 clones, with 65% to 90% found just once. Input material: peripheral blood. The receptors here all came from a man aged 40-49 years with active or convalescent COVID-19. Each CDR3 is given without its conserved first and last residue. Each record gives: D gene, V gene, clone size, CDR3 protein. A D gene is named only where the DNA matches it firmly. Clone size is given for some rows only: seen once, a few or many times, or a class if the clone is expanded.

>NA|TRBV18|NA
ASSPGVWTPSEAF
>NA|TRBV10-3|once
AISESEYTEAF
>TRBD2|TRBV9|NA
ASSVSGRVAETQY
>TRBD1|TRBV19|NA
ASSPGQGNQPQH
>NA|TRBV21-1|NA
ASSSLPRFRPAPRHNEQF
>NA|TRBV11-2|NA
ASSLMDRMNSPLH
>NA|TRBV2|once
ASRGRTGLDTQY
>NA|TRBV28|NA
ASSLGGVQPQH
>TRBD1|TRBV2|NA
ASTSAQGARNSPLH
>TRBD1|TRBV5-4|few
ASSLEGAQGNTIY
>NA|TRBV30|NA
AAGPGFREQPQH
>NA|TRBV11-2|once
ASSSRGLGNEQF
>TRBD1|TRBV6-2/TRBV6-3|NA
ASSWRGGGYT
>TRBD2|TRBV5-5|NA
ASSFTSAGGSREQY
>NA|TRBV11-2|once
ASSLGRRGGETQY
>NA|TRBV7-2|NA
ASSRQMNTEAF
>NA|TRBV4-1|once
ASSQEPGYPQPQH
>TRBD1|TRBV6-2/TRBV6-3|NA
ASSTTGYEQY
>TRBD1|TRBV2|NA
ASSVGQGGQPQH
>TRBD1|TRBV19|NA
ASSMRIVGGQVFGELF
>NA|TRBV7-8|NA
ASSLVHGSYEQY
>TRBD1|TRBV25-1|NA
ASSARGPPYEQY
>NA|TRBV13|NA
ASSPQGYEQY
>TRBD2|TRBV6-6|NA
ASSSGGRTDTQY
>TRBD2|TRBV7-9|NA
ASSSTSGRGSGELF
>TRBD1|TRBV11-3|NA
ASTVGDSGNEQF
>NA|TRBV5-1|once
ASSLAGVGADTQY
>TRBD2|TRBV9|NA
ASSDAGTSGTDTQY
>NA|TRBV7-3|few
ASSLTAGDSPLH
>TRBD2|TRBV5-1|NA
ASSAGSGSIYNEQF
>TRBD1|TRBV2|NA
ASRGQVGTEAF
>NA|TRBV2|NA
ASGEDTQY
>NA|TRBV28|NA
ASSLTGGLNEQY
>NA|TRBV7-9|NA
ASSSGGRETQY
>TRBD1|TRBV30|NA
AWQTGTDNSPLH
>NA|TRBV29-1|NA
SVEDRTYEQY
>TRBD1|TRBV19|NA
ASSRQGTGGAETQY
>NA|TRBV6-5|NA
ASSYSGDQPQH
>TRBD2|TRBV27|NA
ASSSRGDTDTQY
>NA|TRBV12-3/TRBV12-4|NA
ASTSGEGGYT
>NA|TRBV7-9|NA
ASSTRFEATNEKLF
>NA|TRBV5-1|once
ASSGGTIQETQY
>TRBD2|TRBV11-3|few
ASSEPGLASEQY
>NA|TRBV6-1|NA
ASSEVMGRNTEAF
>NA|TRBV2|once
ASTRGDGYT
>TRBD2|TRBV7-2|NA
ASSLAPSAGEGNEQF
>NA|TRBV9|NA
ASSVALSGQGLSEQY
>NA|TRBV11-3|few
ASSLDMGESYEQY
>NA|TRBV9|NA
ASSPPGGAGGYT
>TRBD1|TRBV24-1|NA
ATSDGTERGYT